The clone carrying this T cell receptor (beta chain) was detected only a few times. Its antigen is unknown. Germline CDR1 and CDR2: MNHEY and SVGAGI. CDR3 length: 15 amino acids. Trimming pared 0 bases from V and 3 bases from J, leaving 11 bases between. The entry originates in a study of beta chain features in type 1 diabetes. About the research overall: Healthy donors and patients showed comparable age, gender and cell yields. Study conclusions and caveats: In type 1 diabetes patients, VDJ junctions had fewer insertions; deletions at these junctions were more frequent. The cDNA sequencing approach could over-represent high-TCR-expressing cells. Among all four CD4+ subsets, Type 1 diabetes patients had TCRB CDR3s that were moderately but significantly shorter.

The isolated RNA, all of it, was reverse transcribed, so expressed TCRB transcripts were what got sequenced. Using immunoSEQ multiplex PCR, the repertoire was profiled, and TCRdb retains in-frame clones only, with some absent. The sample lists some 150,000 clones, about 10% occurring once. The sequenced sample consisted of central memory CD4+ T cells from blood. This chain joins TRBV6-5 and TRBJ1-1, with D possibly TRBD1 on 6 matching bases. This TCR was sampled from a man younger than 35 in good health. CDR3 nucleotides: TGTGCCAGCAGTTACTCGATGTCAGGGGACACTGAAGCTTTCTTT. It encodes CASSYSMSGDTEAFF.